One sample yielded the 13 T cell receptor beta chains listed below, sequenced in a study of T cell responses to AZD1222 COVID-19 vaccine. Produced via immunoSEQ multiplex PCR; TCRdb's table is partial and in-frame only. Here the sample spans roughly 180,000 clones, 85% to 90% being singletons. Sequences were derived from peripheral blood, sampled on day 0 of AZD1222 vaccination. These receptors were obtained from an adult in good health.

This clone was seen more than once but under ten times. This rearrangement joins TRBV7-3 to TRBJ2-2, with D hard to call. Germline V CDR1 and CDR2: SGHTA, FQGTGA. With 0 bases removed from V and 6 bases from J, the gap between germline ends came to 2 bases. The CDR3 has 12 amino acids. Here the CDR3 reads CASSLTAGELFF. In DNA form, the CDR3 reads TGTGCCAGCAGCTTAACTGCCGGGGAGCTGTTTTTT.

V and J are TRBV19 and TRBJ1-1, with D uncertain. V lost 4 bases and J 0 bases, leaving 15 bases between the germline ends. Germline CDR1 is LNHDA and CDR2 is SQIVND (reference sequence). The CDR3 runs 16 residues. The CDR3 bases are TGTGCCAGTAGTACTACTTATCTTACAGTGAACACTGAAGCTTTCTTT. Protein product: CASSTTYLTVNTEAFF.

CDR3 sequence reads: CATSGGGSGELFF. Here the CDR3 DNA reads TGTGCCACCAGTGGGGGAGGATCCGGGGAGCTGTTTTTT. The chain has TRBV24-1 and TRBJ2-2; D perhaps matches TRBD2 (6 bases). Germline CDR1 KGHDR, CDR2 SFDVKD. The V end was cut by 5 bases, the J end by 6 bases, with 9 bases between. The CDR3 extends over 13 amino acids.

The rearrangement joins TRBV27 to TRBJ2-3; D call uncertain. V lost 5 bases, J lost 2 bases, and 14 bases lay in between. CDR1 is MNHEY, CDR2 SMNVEV, per germline (reference sequence). The CDR3 extends over 15 amino acids. CDR3 region: CASSKHLKTTDTQYF. The CDR3 nucleotides read TGTGCCAGCAGTAAGCACTTAAAGACCACAGATACGCAGTATTTT.

A remark on this clone: This CDR3 is also generated by other DNA sequences in the sample. The V and J genes are TRBV28 and TRBJ2-2; D might be TRBD1 (6 bases). Looked up from germline, CDR1 is MDHEN and CDR2 is SYDVKM. Trimming stripped 5 bases from V and 0 bases from J, with 10 bases between. This CDR3 has 15 residues. CDR3: CASSPGTPNTGELFF. CDR3 nucleotide sequence: TGTGCCAGCAGTCCCGGGACACCGAACACCGGGGAGCTGTTTTTT.

This clone showed up just once. The chain links TRBV5-1 to TRBJ1-1; D is uncertain. CDR3 length: 14 amino acids. Germline CDR1 is SGHRS and CDR2 is YFSETQ. V lost 4 bases and J lost 6, with 16 bases in between. The CDR3 region has the DNA TGCGCCAGCAGCATACAGTCGAACAACGCTGAAGCTTTCTTT. Translation gives CASSIQSNNAEAFF.

V gene TRBV28 combines with J gene TRBJ2-7; a possible D gene is TRBD2 (6 bases). Trimming removed 5 bases from V and 3 bases from J, with 14 bases in between. The CDR3 has 14 amino acids. CDR1 and CDR2 (germline): MDHEN, SYDVKM. The CDR3 nucleotides read TGTGCCAGCAGTCGGTGGAGGGCCGACTACGAGCAGTACTTC. Translation: CASSRWRADYEQYF.

This chain connects TRBV14 to TRBJ1-4, with TRBD1 matching 7 bases. The CDR3 has 15 residues. The germline gives CDR1 SGHDN, CDR2 FVKESK. V was clipped by 3 bases and J by 7 bases; unmatched bases: 8. CDR3 nucleotide sequence: TGTGCCAGCAGCCAGTACAGGGGAGGGAGTGAAAAACTGTTTTTT. Protein product: CASSQYRGGSEKLFF.

The V and J genes are TRBV11-3 and TRBJ2-3; D ambiguous. The CDR3 consists of 12 residues. The V and J ends lost 5 bases and 4 bases respectively, with 7 bases between them. Germline assignment: CDR1 SGHNT and CDR2 YENEEA. The CDR3 here is CASSLKADTQYF. DNA of the CDR3: TGTGCCAGCAGCCTTAAAGCAGATACGCAGTATTTT.

J is TRBJ1-5 and V is TRBV10-3, with 7 positions matching TRBD1. This CDR3 has 17 amino acids. The ends lost 2 bases at V and 9 bases at J; junction bases unmatched: 16. The V gene's germline CDR1 is ENHRY and CDR2 SYGVKD. For the CDR3, the DNA is TGTGCCATCAGTGAGGAGCAGGGGGGTATAGGTTATCGGCCCCAGCATTTT. It is translated as CAISEEQGGIGYRPQHF.

This clone was detected once. This CDR3 reads CASSPGGHTEAFF. For the CDR3, the DNA is TGTGCCAGCTCTCCGGGCGGGCACACTGAAGCTTTCTTT. The J gene is TRBJ1-1, the V gene TRBV18; no firm D call. Looked up from germline, CDR1 is KGHSH and CDR2 is LQKENI. V was clipped by 6 bases and J by 3 bases, with 11 bases between them. The CDR3 is 13 residues long.

The rearrangement uses TRBV5-6 and TRBJ2-5, with 8 bases identical to TRBD2. CDR3 size: 14 residues. After removal of 6 bases from V and 4 bases from J, the junction contained 8 bases not matched to a gene. Germline lookup yields CDR1 SGHDT and CDR2 YYEEEE. CDR3 region: CASTRRGGRETQYF. The CDR3 nucleotides read TGTGCCAGCACCCGCCGGGGGGGCCGAGAGACCCAGTACTTC.

The rearrangement links TRBV7-2 to TRBJ2-5; D may be TRBD1 or TRBD2 (5 bases each). The CDR3 runs 13 residues. Trimming removed 2 bases at V and 5 bases at J, with 9 bases between. CDR1 is SGHTA, CDR2 FQGNSA, per germline. The CDR3 region is CASSLSRDETQYF. The CDR3 bases are TGTGCCAGCAGCTTATCTAGGGACGAGACCCAGTACTTC.